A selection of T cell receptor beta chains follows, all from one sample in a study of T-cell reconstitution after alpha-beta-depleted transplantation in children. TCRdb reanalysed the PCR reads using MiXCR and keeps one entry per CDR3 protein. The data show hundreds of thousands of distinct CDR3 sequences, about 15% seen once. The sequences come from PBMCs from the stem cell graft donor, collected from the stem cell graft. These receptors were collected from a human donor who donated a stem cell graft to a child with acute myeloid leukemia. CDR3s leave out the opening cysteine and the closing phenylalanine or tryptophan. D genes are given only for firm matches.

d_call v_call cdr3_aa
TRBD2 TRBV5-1 ASSLEAGGRTDTQY
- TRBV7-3 ASSPSQGREGTEAF
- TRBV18 ASGQGGGNQPQH
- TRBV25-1 ASSEGNYEQY
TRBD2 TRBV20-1 SATRLAGVTNNEQF
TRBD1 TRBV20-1 SARVQGIDTQY
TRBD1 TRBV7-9 ASSLGQGSRPLH
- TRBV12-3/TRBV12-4 ASSLVQQTTTGELF
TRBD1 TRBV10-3 AISKTGDNEQF
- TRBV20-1 SARPRVETEAF
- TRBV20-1 SASPAFTGSQETQY
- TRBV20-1 SARPGYGYT
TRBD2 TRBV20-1 SARDPGLAGSNEQF
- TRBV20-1 SAREEEETQY
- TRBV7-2 ASSLGRGGLRYEQY
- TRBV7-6 ASSLVSGPGSGELF
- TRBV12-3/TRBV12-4 ASRVSGKLF
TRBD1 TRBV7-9 ASSPTGFNQPQH
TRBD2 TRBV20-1 SAGTSGGGNEQF
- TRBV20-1 SARDQSGANGETQY
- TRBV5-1 ASSLGHPSTGELF
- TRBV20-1 SATSLEVNTEAF
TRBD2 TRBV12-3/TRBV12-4 ASSLRLAGINTDTQY
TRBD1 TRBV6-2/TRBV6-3 ASSPWTGGASGANVLT
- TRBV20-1 SAGGVAETQY
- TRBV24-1 AASWGNYGYT
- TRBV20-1 SASGPRVGATGELF